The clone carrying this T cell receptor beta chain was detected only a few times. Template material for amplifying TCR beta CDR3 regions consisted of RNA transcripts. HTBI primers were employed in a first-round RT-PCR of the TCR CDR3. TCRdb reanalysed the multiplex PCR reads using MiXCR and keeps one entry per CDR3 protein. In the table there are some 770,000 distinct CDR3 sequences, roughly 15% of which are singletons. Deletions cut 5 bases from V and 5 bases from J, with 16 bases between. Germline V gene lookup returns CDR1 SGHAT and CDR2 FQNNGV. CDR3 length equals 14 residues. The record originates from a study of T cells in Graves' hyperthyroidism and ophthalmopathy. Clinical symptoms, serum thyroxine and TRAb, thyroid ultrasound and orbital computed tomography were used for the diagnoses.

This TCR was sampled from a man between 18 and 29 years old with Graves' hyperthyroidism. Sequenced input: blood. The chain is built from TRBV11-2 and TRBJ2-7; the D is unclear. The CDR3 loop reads CASSLNDPLNEQYF. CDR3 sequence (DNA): TGTGCCAGCAGCCTGAACGACCCCCTCAACGAGCAGTACTTC. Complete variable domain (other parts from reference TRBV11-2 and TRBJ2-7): EAGVAQSPRYKIIEKRQSVAFWCNPISGHATLYWYQQILGQGPKLLIQFQNNGVVDDSQLPKDRFSAERLKGVDSTLKIQPAKLEDSAVYLCASSLNDPLNEQYFGPGTRLTVT.